The 13 T cell receptor beta chains below were found in one sample sequenced in a study of response to subunit inactivated influenza vaccine. One entry per CDR3 protein, called by TCRdb with MiXCR from the RT-PCR reads. The sample holds approximately 680,000 distinct CDR3 sequences; roughly 14% are singletons and the top ten take approximately 10%. The sequencing used PBMCs from blood, collected approximately 13 days after vaccination. The receptors originated from a man aged 50-59 years who received an inactivated influenza vaccine.

This clonotype was counted a few times. This chain uses TRBV28 with TRBJ1-2; 7 bases align to TRBD1. The V gene's germline CDR1 is MDHEN and CDR2 SYDVKM. The CDR3 runs 18 residues. J gave up 0 bases and V 4 bases, and 14 bases lay outside the gene matches. The CDR3 coding sequence is TGTGCCAGCAGTTCATCCGGGACAGCGAACCCCTCTAACTATGGCTACACCTTC. Amino acid sequence: CASSSSGTANPSNYGYTF.

This clonotype came up a few times. The chain has TRBV2 and TRBJ2-1, with D possibly matching TRBD1 (6 bases). Germline-derived CDR1 and CDR2 are SNHLY and FYNNEI. The CDR3 is 15 residues long. Trimming took off 6 bases at V and 6 bases at J, with 18 bases between the two ends. The CDR3 loop is CASRLGQSRGNEQFF. Written as DNA, the CDR3 is TGTGCCAGCAGGCTCGGACAGTCAAGGGGCAATGAGCAGTTCTTC.

There are many counts of this clonotype. The V call is TRBV10-3, the J call TRBJ2-1; 12 bases align to TRBD2. J gave up 7 bases and V 3 bases, and 7 bases lay outside the gene matches. The CDR3 covers 16 residues. Germline V CDR1 and CDR2: ENHRY, SYGVKD. CDR3 bases: TGTGCCATCAGTGAACGACTAGCGGGAGTAGTGAATGAGCAGTTCTTC. As protein: CAISERLAGVVNEQFF.

This sequence joins TRBV12-3 or TRBV12-4 and TRBJ2-5; D unclear. The CDR3 spans 14 residues. V lost 7 bases and J lost 5, with 17 bases in between. The CDR3 sequence: CASTIGRSSETQYF. CDR3 sequence (DNA): TGTGCCAGCACTATCGGACGGAGCTCTGAGACCCAGTACTTC.

This clonotype has just a few counts. The chain has TRBV5-5 and TRBJ2-7; D gene unclear. Deletions cut 1 base from V and 6 bases from J, with 11 bases between. Germline V CDR1 and CDR2: SGHKS, YYEKEE (reference sequence). This CDR3 has 13 residues. CDR3: CASSLFSGSEQYF. CDR3 bases: TGTGCCAGCAGCTTGTTTTCTGGGTCCGAGCAGTACTTC.

This chain links TRBV29-1 with TRBJ2-7, with 11 bases fitting TRBD1. Germline CDR1 and CDR2: SQVTM and ANQGSEA. There are 12 residues in the CDR3. V dropped 8 bases and J dropped 4; count of bases not matched to a gene: 4. CDR3: CSFGDRGYEQYF. DNA of the CDR3: TGCAGCTTCGGGGACAGGGGGTACGAGCAGTACTTC.

This clonotype was found many times. The chain recombines TRBV20-1 with TRBJ2-1; D is uncertain. The V end lost 3 bases, the J end lost 3 bases, and 12 bases lay between the germline ends. The CDR3 sequence is 14 residues long. The V gene's germline CDR1 is DFQATT and CDR2 SNEGSKA (reference sequence). CDR3 in DNA: TGCAGTGCTAGGACACCAGGAATCTACAATGAGCAGTTCTTC. Its protein product is CSARTPGIYNEQFF.

This clonotype was seen only a few times. The V call is TRBV5-1, the J call TRBJ2-3, with 11 bases lining up with TRBD2. Germline V lookup: CDR1 SGHRS, CDR2 YFSETQ. J was trimmed by 1 base and V by 3 bases; bases with no gene match: 7. The CDR3 is 17 residues long. The CDR3 region is CASSWVGLADGTDTQYF. The CDR3 DNA reads as TGCGCCAGCAGCTGGGTGGGACTAGCGGACGGCACAGATACGCAGTATTTT. The full variable domain, its missing parts supplied by reference TRBV5-1 and TRBJ2-3, is KAGVTQTPRYLIKTRGQQVTLSCSPISGHRSVSWYQQTPGQGLQFLFEYFSETQRNKGNFPGRFSGRQFSNSRSEMNVSTLELGDSALYLCASSWVGLADGTDTQYFGPGTRLTVL.

At least ten counts were recorded for this clonotype. The rearrangement uses TRBV7-9 and TRBJ1-5; D is possibly TRBD1 (5 bases). The V and J ends lost 5 bases and 0 bases respectively, with 8 bases between them. Germline V lookup: CDR1 SEHNR, CDR2 FQNEAQ (reference sequence). This CDR3 spans 14 amino acids. Here the CDR3 DNA reads TGTGCCAGCAGCGGGGCCTATAGCAATCAGCCCCAGCATTTT. Amino acid sequence: CASSGAYSNQPQHF.

The chain has TRBV5-1 and TRBJ2-7, with 7 nucleotides matching TRBD1. Germline CDR1 is SGHRS and CDR2 is YFSETQ. This CDR3 contains 14 residues. V lost 4 bases and J lost 5; bases outside the gene matches: 9. CDR3 sequence reads: CASSKTGDLNEQYF. For the CDR3, the DNA is TGCGCCAGCAGCAAAACAGGGGATCTCAACGAGCAGTACTTC. Variable domain in full (rest from reference TRBV5-1 and TRBJ2-7): KAGVTQTPRYLIKTRGQQVTLSCSPISGHRSVSWYQQTPGQGLQFLFEYFSETQRNKGNFPGRFSGRQFSNSRSEMNVSTLELGDSALYLCASSKTGDLNEQYFGPGTRLTVT.

This clonotype was seen a few times. The chain links TRBV12-3 or TRBV12-4 to TRBJ1-5; the D gene is possibly TRBD1 (6 bases). This CDR3 is 14 amino acids long. The germline V and J ends were trimmed by 4 bases and 3 bases, with 10 bases remaining between them. The CDR3, as DNA: TGTGCCAGCAGTTACAGGGCTTACAATCAGCCCCAGCATTTT. Translation: CASSYRAYNQPQHF.

The CDR3 reads CSARDGWGGETQYF. The CDR3 DNA reads as TGCAGTGCTAGAGATGGGTGGGGAGGAGAGACCCAGTACTTC. This sequence joins TRBV20-1 and TRBJ2-5, with a tentative D call TRBD2 (6 bases). Germline-derived CDR1 and CDR2 are DFQATT and SNEGSKA (reference sequence). The V end lost 0 bases, the J end lost 4 bases, and 12 bases lay between the germline ends. The CDR3 has 14 amino acids.

The chain joins TRBV29-1 to TRBJ2-7, with 8 bases lining up with TRBD1. The trim removed 4 bases at V and 1 base at J, leaving 3 bases unmatched. Germline CDR1 is SQVTM and CDR2 is ANQGSEA. The CDR3 is 13 residues long. CDR3 in DNA: TGCAGCGTTGGGCAGGGGGCATCCTACGAGCAGTACTTC. It encodes CSVGQGASYEQYF.